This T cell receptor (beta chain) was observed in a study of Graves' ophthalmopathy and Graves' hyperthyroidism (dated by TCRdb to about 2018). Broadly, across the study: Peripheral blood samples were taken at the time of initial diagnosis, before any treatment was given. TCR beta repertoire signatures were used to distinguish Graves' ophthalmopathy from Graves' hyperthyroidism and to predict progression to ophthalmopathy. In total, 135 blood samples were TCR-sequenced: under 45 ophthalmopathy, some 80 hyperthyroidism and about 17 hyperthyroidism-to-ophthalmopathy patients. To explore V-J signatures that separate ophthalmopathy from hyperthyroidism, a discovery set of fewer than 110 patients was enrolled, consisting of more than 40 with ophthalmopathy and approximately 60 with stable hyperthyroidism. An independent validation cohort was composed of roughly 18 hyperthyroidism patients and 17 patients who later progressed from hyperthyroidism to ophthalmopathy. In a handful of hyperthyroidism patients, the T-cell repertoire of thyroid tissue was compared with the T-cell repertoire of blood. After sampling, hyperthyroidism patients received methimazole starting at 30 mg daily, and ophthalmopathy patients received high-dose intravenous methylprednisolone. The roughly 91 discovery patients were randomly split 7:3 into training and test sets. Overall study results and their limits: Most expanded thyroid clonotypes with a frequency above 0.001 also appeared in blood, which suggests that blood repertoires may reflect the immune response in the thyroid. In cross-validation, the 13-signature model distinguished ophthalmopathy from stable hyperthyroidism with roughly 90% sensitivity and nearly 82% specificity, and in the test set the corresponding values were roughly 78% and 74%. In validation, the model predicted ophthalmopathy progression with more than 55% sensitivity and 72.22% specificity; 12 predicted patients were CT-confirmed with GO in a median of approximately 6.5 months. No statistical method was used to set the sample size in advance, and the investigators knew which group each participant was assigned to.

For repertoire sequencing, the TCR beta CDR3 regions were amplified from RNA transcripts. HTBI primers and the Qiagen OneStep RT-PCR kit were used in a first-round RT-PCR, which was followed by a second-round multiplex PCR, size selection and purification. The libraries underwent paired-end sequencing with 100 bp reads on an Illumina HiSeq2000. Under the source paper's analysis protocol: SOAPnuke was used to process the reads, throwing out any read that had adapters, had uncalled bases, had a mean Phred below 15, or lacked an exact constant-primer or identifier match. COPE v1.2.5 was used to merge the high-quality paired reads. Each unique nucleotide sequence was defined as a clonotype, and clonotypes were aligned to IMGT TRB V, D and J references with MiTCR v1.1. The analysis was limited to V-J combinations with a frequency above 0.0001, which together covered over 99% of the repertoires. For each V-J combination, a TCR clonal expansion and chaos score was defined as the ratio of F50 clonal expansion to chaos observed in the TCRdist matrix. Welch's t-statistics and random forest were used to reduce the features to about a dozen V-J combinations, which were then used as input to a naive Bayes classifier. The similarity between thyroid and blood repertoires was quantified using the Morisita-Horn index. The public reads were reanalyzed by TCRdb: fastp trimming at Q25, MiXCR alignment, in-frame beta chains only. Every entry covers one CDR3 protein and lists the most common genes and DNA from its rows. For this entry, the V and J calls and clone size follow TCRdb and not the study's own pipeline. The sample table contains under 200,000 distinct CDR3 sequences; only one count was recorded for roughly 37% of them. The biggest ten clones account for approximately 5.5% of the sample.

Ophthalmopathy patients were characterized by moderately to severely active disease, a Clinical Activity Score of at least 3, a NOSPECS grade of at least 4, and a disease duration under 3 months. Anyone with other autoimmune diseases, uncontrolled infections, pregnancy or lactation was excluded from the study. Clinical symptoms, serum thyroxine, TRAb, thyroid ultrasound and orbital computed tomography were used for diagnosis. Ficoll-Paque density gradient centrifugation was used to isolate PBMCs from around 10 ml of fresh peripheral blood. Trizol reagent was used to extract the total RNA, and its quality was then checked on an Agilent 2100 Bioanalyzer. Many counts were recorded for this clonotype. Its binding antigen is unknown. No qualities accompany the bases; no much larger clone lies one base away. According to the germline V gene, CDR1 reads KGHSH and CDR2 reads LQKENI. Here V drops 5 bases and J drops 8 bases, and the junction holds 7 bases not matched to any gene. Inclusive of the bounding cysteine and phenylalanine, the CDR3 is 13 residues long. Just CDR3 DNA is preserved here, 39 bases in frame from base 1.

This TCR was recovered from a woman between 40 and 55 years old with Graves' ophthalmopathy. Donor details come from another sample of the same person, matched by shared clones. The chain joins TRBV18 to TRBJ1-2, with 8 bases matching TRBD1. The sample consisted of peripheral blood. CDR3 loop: CASSTQGAGGYTF. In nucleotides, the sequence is TGTGCCAGCTCAACCCAGGGGGCTGGGGGCTACACCTTC.